The next 32 T cell receptor beta chains were all read from a single sample in a study of cytomegalovirus exposure and HLA in healthy donors. Primers for the PCR totalled 60 Vbeta and 13 Jbeta. Data came from immunoSEQ multiplex PCR; TCRdb stores just in-frame clones and leaves some out. In all, the sample yields roughly 120,000 clones. The sample taken for sequencing was PBMCs. These receptors were collected from a man younger than 30 in good health and CMV-seronegative.

The chain combines TRBV19 with TRBJ2-1, with TRBD1 as a possible D gene (5 bases). CDR1 is LNHDA, CDR2 SQIVND, per germline (reference sequence). CDR3 length equals 15 residues. V dropped 5 bases and J dropped 0 bases, with 11 bases sitting between them. The CDR3 coding sequence is TGTGCCAGTAGTCCGGATGACAGCTCCTACAATGAGCAGTTCTTC. Translation: CASSPDDSSYNEQFF.

This chain connects TRBV7-8 to TRBJ2-7; perhaps TRBD1 as D (6 bases). The CDR3 is 13 amino acids. Trimming pared 4 bases from V and 3 bases from J, leaving 10 bases between. CDR1 and CDR2 (germline): SGHVS, FQNEAQ. As DNA, the CDR3 is TGTGCCAGCAGCTCAACAGGGAACTACGAGCAGTACTTC. Its protein product is CASSSTGNYEQYF.

The chain links TRBV5-4 to TRBJ2-1; D unclear. From germline, CDR1 is SGHNT and CDR2 YYREEE (reference sequence). The CDR3 is made up of 11 amino acids. The ends were cut back, 6 bases at V and 7 bases at J, with 8 bases in the middle. The CDR3 DNA follows: TGTGCCAGCACCCTTCAGAATGAGCAGTTCTTC. Translated: CASTLQNEQFF.

The V and J genes are TRBV21-1 and TRBJ2-7; TRBD2 reflects the table's D call only, with no check against the DNA. TRBV21-1 is noted as a pseudogene. The CDR3 spans 15 residues. As DNA, the CDR3 is TGTGCCAGCAGCAATGGCCCCCCCCGAGGCTACGGGCAGTACTTC. Its translation: CASSNGPPRGYGQYF.

Concerning this clone itself: Other DNA sequences in the sample encode the same CDR3. The chain carries TRBV7-6 and TRBJ1-2; D gene unclear. The germline V gene has CDR1 SGHVS and CDR2 FNYEAQ. The CDR3 is 13 residues long. V gave up 2 bases and J gave up 1 base, with 5 bases separating them. As DNA, the CDR3 is TGTGCCAGCAGCTTATCCCTTAACTATGGCTACACCTTC. Translated: CASSLSLNYGYTF.

The chain carries TRBV5-4 and TRBJ2-1, with D maybe TRBD2 (5 bases). The CDR3 extends over 15 amino acids. The germline gives CDR1 SGHNT, CDR2 YYREEE (reference sequence). V lost 1 base and J lost 0, with 8 bases in between. CDR3 coding DNA: TGTGCCAGCAGCTTGCAAGAGGGCTCCTACAATGAGCAGTTCTTC. Its protein product is CASSLQEGSYNEQFF.

The CDR3 spells CATSRHRGQRAAFF. The DNA of the CDR3 is TGTGCCACCAGCAGACACAGGGGTCAGAGAGCAGCTTTCTTT. The V and J genes are TRBV15 and TRBJ1-1, with 7 bases that match TRBD1. The CDR3 is 14 amino acids. The V and J ends lost 2 bases and 10 bases, in that order; junction bases with no gene match: 10. Germline V gives CDR1 LNHNV, CDR2 YYDKDF (reference sequence).

The V and J genes are TRBV6-1 and TRBJ1-5; no reliable D call. The V gene's germline CDR1 is MNHNS and CDR2 SASEGT. V was pared by 10 bases and J by 4 bases, with 17 bases between. This CDR3 has 14 residues. CDR3 sequence reads: CATGFIIPNQPQHF. The CDR3 bases are TGTGCCACCGGGTTTATAATTCCTAATCAGCCCCAGCATTTT.

The rearrangement joins TRBV7-9 to TRBJ2-5, with 7 bases matching TRBD2. Germline V gives CDR1 SEHNR, CDR2 FQNEAQ (reference sequence). J gave up 4 bases and V 5 bases, and 10 bases lay outside the gene matches. This CDR3 has 15 residues. This CDR3 is CASSGTLGGGETQYF. For the CDR3, the DNA is TGTGCCAGCAGCGGCACGTTGGGGGGGGGAGAGACCCAGTACTTC.

The rearrangement uses TRBV10-3 and TRBJ2-2; 10 bases fit TRBD1. V lost 6 bases and J lost 5; bases outside the gene matches: 21. Germline CDR1 and CDR2: ENHRY and SYGVKD. This CDR3 has 20 residues. CDR3 region: CAISFRLISGQGIKTGELFF. The CDR3 DNA reads as TGTGCCATCAGCTTCAGGTTAATTTCGGGACAGGGGATTAAGACCGGGGAGCTGTTTTTT.

The chain links TRBV30 to TRBJ1-3, with unresolved D. Germline values: CDR1 GTSNPN, CDR2 SVGIG (reference sequence). The V gene lost 8 bases and the J gene lost 5 bases, with 13 bases spanning the gap. The CDR3 is 12 amino acids. CDR3: CAGGLSRNTIYF. For the CDR3, the DNA is TGTGCCGGTGGGCTCTCCAGAAACACCATATATTTT.

The chain uses TRBV27 and TRBJ2-7, with 12 nucleotides matching TRBD2. The germline V gene encodes CDR1 MNHEY and CDR2 SMNVEV (reference sequence). This CDR3 contains 18 residues. Trimming at V came to 3 bases and at J to 3 bases, leaving 12 bases not matched to a gene. CDR3 nucleotide sequence: TGTGCCAGCAGTTTCACTAGCGGGAGGACCGTAGGCGTCTACGAGCAGTACTTC. This codes for CASSFTSGRTVGVYEQYF.

The rearrangement joins TRBV7-9 to TRBJ2-1; 8 nucleotides agree with TRBD2. The trim removed 3 bases at V and 8 bases at J, leaving 6 bases unmatched. The germline V gene has CDR1 SEHNR and CDR2 FQNEAQ (reference sequence). This CDR3 comprises 14 residues. The CDR3 here is CASSLGTSSDEQFF. The CDR3 DNA reads as TGTGCCAGCAGCTTGGGGACTAGTTCGGATGAGCAGTTCTTC.

The genes are TRBV5-1 and TRBJ1-2; D ambiguous. Trimming cost V 0 bases and J 3 bases, with 12 bases left between them. The CDR3 extends over 15 amino acids. The V gene's germline CDR1 is SGHRS and CDR2 YFSETQ. For the CDR3, the DNA is TGCGCCAGCAGCTTGGGTGTGAGGCTGGACTATGGCTACACCTTC. Its protein is CASSLGVRLDYGYTF.

The chain links TRBV5-1 to TRBJ2-1; D uncertain. From germline, CDR1 is SGHRS and CDR2 YFSETQ. Trimming took off 0 bases at V and 8 bases at J, with 6 bases between the two ends. The CDR3 covers 12 residues. This CDR3 is CASSLVADEQFF. CDR3 DNA sequence: TGCGCCAGCAGCTTGGTGGCTGATGAGCAGTTCTTC.

The chain's CDR3 is CASSHLGQGYEQYF. The CDR3 bases are TGCGCCAGCAGCCACTTGGGACAGGGTTACGAGCAGTACTTC. This chain joins TRBV4-1 and TRBJ2-7, with 9 bases matching TRBD1. The germline V gene has CDR1 MGHRA and CDR2 YSYEKL. V lost 3 bases and J lost 4; bases outside the gene matches: 4. This CDR3 is built from 14 residues.

V is TRBV10-3 and J is TRBJ1-5, with 8 bases matching TRBD1. There are 14 residues in the CDR3. The junction had 4 bases not matched to a gene; V was cut back by 4 bases and J by 5 bases. CDR1 and CDR2 (germline): ENHRY, SYGVKD. The CDR3 DNA follows: TGTGCCATCAGTGGGGACAGGAGAGATCAGCCCCAGCATTTT. Translation gives CAISGDRRDQPQHF.

The chain joins TRBV27 to TRBJ2-7; D unclear. CDR3 length: 12 residues. Germline V gives CDR1 MNHEY, CDR2 SMNVEV (reference sequence). V lost 6 bases to trimming and J lost 4 bases, with 10 bases between them. The CDR3 here is CASSTHSYEQYF. The CDR3 DNA reads TGTGCCAGCAGCACCCACTCTTACGAGCAGTACTTC.

A remark on this clone: Germline is not matched at one junction end, which may reflect a read error. The rearrangement links TRBV29-1 to TRBJ2-7; D perhaps matches TRBD1 (5 bases). This CDR3 has 14 amino acids. The germline CDR1 and CDR2 sequences are SQVTM and ANQGSEA. CDR3 DNA sequence: TGCAGCGCTGAATTGACAGTGGGTGTCTACGAGCAGTACTTC. It specifies CSAELTVGVYEQYF.

This chain connects TRBV27 to TRBJ2-3, with D hard to call. Per the germline V gene, CDR1 is MNHEY and CDR2 is SMNVEV (reference sequence). The V end was cut by 6 bases, the J end by 5 bases, with 15 bases between. The CDR3 covers 14 residues. For the CDR3, the DNA is TGTGCCAGCAGGACGATAACGAGAGGAGATACGCAGTATTTT. Amino acids: CASRTITRGDTQYF.

The chain uses TRBV6-5 and TRBJ1-4; the D gene is possibly TRBD1 (6 bases). In germline, CDR1 is MNHEY, CDR2 SVGAGI. Trimming removed 7 bases at V and 5 bases at J, with 14 bases between. The CDR3 has 14 residues. For the CDR3, the DNA is TGTGCCAGCACTCAGGGGATTTGGAATGAAAAACTGTTTTTT. Translating gives CASTQGIWNEKLFF.

In regard to this clone: A junction end diverges from the germline sequence, so it may reflect a read error. The rearrangement joins TRBV6-1 to TRBJ1-3, with TRBD1 as a possible D gene (5 bases). The CDR3 covers 14 residues. Per germline, CDR1 MNHNS and CDR2 SASEGT. CDR3 region: CASSEDSPGNTIYF. The CDR3, as DNA: TGTGCCAGCAGCGAAGACAGCCCTGGAAACACCATATATTTT.

The V gene is TRBV5-1, the J gene TRBJ2-5; 10 bases map to TRBD1. The CDR3 contains 18 residues. V was pared by 0 bases and J by 5 bases, with 13 bases of the junction left unmatched. Germline-derived CDR1 and CDR2 are SGHRS and YFSETQ. The CDR3 DNA reads TGCGCCAGCAGCTTGGCCCCCCCCGGGACAGGGGTGAGGGAGACCCAGTACTTC. Translation gives CASSLAPPGTGVRETQYF.

V usage is TRBV7-9 and J usage is TRBJ1-2; no reliable D call. The CDR3 totals 12 residues. CDR1 and CDR2 (germline): SEHNR, FQNEAQ (reference sequence). Trimming shortened V by 5 bases and J by 5 bases, and 9 bases separated the two germline ends. This CDR3 is CASSNREYGYTF. CDR3 bases: TGTGCCAGCAGCAACCGGGAGTATGGCTACACCTTC.

The V and J genes are TRBV18 and TRBJ1-1; 8 nucleotides agree with TRBD1. The CDR3 length is 15 residues. V lost 3 bases, J lost 3 bases, and 6 bases stayed unmatched. Germline values: CDR1 KGHSH, CDR2 LQKENI. The CDR3 spells CASSPRQGRDTEAFF. DNA for the CDR3: TGTGCCAGCTCACCTCGACAGGGGAGGGACACTGAAGCTTTCTTT.

The genes are TRBV6-1 and TRBJ1-1; perhaps TRBD1 as D (6 bases). The ends were cut back, 4 bases at V and 11 bases at J, with 17 bases in the middle. The CDR3 has 13 residues. The germline V gene encodes CDR1 MNHNS and CDR2 SASEGT. The CDR3 DNA sequence: TGTGCCAGCAGTGTTGGGGGCATGGGGCGGGCTTTCTTT. Translated, it gives CASSVGGMGRAFF.

This sequence joins TRBV5-1 and TRBJ1-3; TRBD1 might be the D (5 bases). The CDR3 is made up of 14 amino acids. CDR1 is SGHRS, CDR2 YFSETQ, per germline. V shed 4 bases and J shed 2 bases, with 10 bases lying between them. The CDR3 bases are TGCGCCAGCAGCGGGGGGGGTCCTGGAAACACCATATATTTT. It encodes CASSGGGPGNTIYF.

The chain links TRBV18 to TRBJ1-3; TRBD1 matches at 8 bases. The ends lost 6 bases at V and 5 bases at J; junction bases unmatched: 6. CDR3 size: 14 residues. Germline-derived CDR1 and CDR2 are KGHSH and LQKENI. The CDR3 spells CASSGDRRRNTIYF. The CDR3 region has the DNA TGTGCCAGCTCCGGGGACAGGAGGAGAAACACCATATATTTT.

The chain links TRBV9 to TRBJ2-5; D perhaps matches TRBD1 (6 bases). The CDR3 has 15 amino acids. Trimming cost V 2 bases and J 1 base, with 12 bases left between them. Looked up from germline, CDR1 is SGDLS and CDR2 is YYNGEE. The CDR3 DNA reads TGTGCCAGCAGCGTCCAGGGGTCGGTCCAAGAGACCCAGTACTTC. Translating gives CASSVQGSVQETQYF.

The chain uses TRBV6-6 and TRBJ1-1, with TRBD1 identical over 7 bases. The trim removed 2 bases at V and 5 bases at J, leaving 2 bases unmatched. In germline, CDR1 is MNHNY, CDR2 SVGAGI (reference sequence). The CDR3 extends over 13 amino acids. The DNA of the CDR3 is TGTGCCAGCAGTTACGGCAGGGGGACTGAAGCTTTCTTT. Amino acid sequence: CASSYGRGTEAFF.

The rearrangement links TRBV4-1 to TRBJ2-7, with 12 positions matching TRBD2. Germline CDR1 and CDR2: MGHRA and YSYEKL. V gave up 3 bases and J gave up 7 bases; unmatched junction bases: 1. The CDR3 runs to 13 residues. The CDR3 region has the DNA TGCGCCAGCAGCCAGGGACTAGCGGGTGAGCAGTACTTC. Its protein product is CASSQGLAGEQYF.

The CDR3 spells CASSIRDLAGTGELFF. CDR3 nucleotide sequence: TGTGCCAGCAGCATCCGGGATCTAGCGGGCACCGGGGAGCTGTTTTTT. V usage is TRBV5-8 and J usage is TRBJ2-2; 8 bases are shared with TRBD2. The CDR3 covers 16 residues. Germline CDR1 SGHTS, CDR2 YDEGEE. Trimming removed 4 bases from V and 4 bases from J; junction bases left unmatched: 9.